Reported below is one T cell receptor beta chain. The data were taken from a study of blood T cell repertoires in COVID-19. Study in general: Sites in the United States, Italy and Spain provided acute and convalescent COVID-19 samples. From T cells, B-cell-depleted T cells, or PBMCs came the material, which was cDNA or gDNA.

How the authors handled the data: Amplification from reference gene primers served as the basis for estimated nucleated cell counts. Generated by immunoSEQ multiplex PCR, the TCRdb table keeps only in-frame clones and is missing some. Clone size and the V and J calls come from that table; the DNA yielded D and trimming. The repertoire includes 60,000 to 70,000 clones, more than 85% of them detected once, and around 13% sits in the top ten. Trimming removed 8 bases from V and 4 bases from J, with 11 bases in between. CDR1 and CDR2 from the germline V gene are MDHEN and SYDVKM. The CDR3 runs to 12 residues.

The specimen sequenced was peripheral blood. This sequence joins TRBV28 and TRBJ1-2, with D possibly TRBD1 on 5 matching bases. This receptor was taken from a human donor with active COVID-19. The donor label of this sample is uncertain. For the CDR3, the DNA is TGTGCCAGCGTTGCGGGGGGCTATGGCTACACCTTC. It yields the protein CASVAGGYGYTF.